The 11 T cell receptor beta chains below all came from one sample that was sequenced in a study of CD8 T cells in Susac syndrome. RNA totalling about 0.5 to 1 ug underwent reverse transcription with random hexamers. One entry per CDR3 protein, called by TCRdb with MiXCR from the immunoSEQ multiplex PCR reads. The sample lists about 94,000 distinct CDR3 sequences; over 90% were seen once. Sequencing input: CD4+ T cells from PBMCs. These receptor sequences come from a human donor with Susac syndrome.

This clonotype appeared a single time. The rearrangement uses TRBV20-1 and TRBJ2-7; 8 bases fit TRBD1. Losses at the gene ends were 5 bases for V and 5 bases for J; bases not matched to a gene: 11. This CDR3 is built from 14 residues. CDR1 is DFQATT and CDR2 is SNEGSKA in the germline V gene (reference sequence). The CDR3 loop is CSASRTGRMDEQYF. The CDR3, as DNA: TGCAGTGCTTCCCGGACAGGGAGGATGGACGAGCAGTACTTC.

The chain uses TRBV12-3 or TRBV12-4 and TRBJ2-7; D could derive from TRBD1 or TRBD2 (6 bases each). The V gene lost 4 bases and the J gene lost 3 bases, with 10 bases spanning the gap. CDR3 length: 13 residues. The CDR3 DNA is TGTGCCAGCAGTTGGGGGGACATCTACGAGCAGTACTTC. Encoded protein: CASSWGDIYEQYF.

The chain joins TRBV7-9 to TRBJ1-1; possibly TRBD1 for D (5 bases). This CDR3 contains 12 residues. CDR1 and CDR2 from the germline V gene are SEHNR and FQNEAQ (reference sequence). Trimming took 4 bases from V and 7 from J, leaving 10 bases between them. DNA for the CDR3: TGTGCCAGCAGCTCTCCAGGGAGTGAAGCTTTCTTT. This translates into CASSSPGSEAFF.

V usage is TRBV30 and J usage is TRBJ1-1, with D maybe TRBD1 (5 bases). V lost 5 bases to trimming and J lost 4 bases, with 11 bases between them. This CDR3 comprises 12 residues. CDR1 GTSNPN and CDR2 SVGIG come from the germline V gene (reference sequence). The CDR3: CAWGGRLTEAFF. CDR3 DNA: TGTGCCTGGGGGGGACGGCTCACTGAAGCTTTCTTT.

The rearrangement links TRBV25-1 to TRBJ1-2; no firm D call. The CDR3 consists of 12 residues. V dropped 4 bases and J dropped 4 bases, with 7 bases sitting between them. CDR1 and CDR2 (germline): MGHDK, SYGVNS. The CDR3 nucleotides read TGTGCCAGCAGTGTTCAGACCTATGGCTACACCTTC. Translation gives CASSVQTYGYTF.

V is TRBV5-6 and J is TRBJ2-1; D is uncertain. Between the trimmed V and J ends, which lost 0 bases and 9 bases, there was a span of 16 bases. The CDR3 runs 15 residues. CDR1 SGHDT and CDR2 YYEEEE come from the germline V gene. The CDR3 nucleotides are TGTGCCAGCAGCTTGGCGGGTTGGAGAGGTGGTGAGCAGTTCTTC. This sequence encodes CASSLAGWRGGEQFF.

The rearrangement joins TRBV7-9 to TRBJ2-5, with D possibly matching TRBD2 (5 bases). The CDR3 extends over 13 amino acids. V dropped 3 bases and J dropped 5 bases, with 10 bases sitting between them. Germline V CDR1 and CDR2: SEHNR, FQNEAQ (reference sequence). This CDR3 reads CASSLGVLETQYF. In DNA, the CDR3 is TGTGCCAGCAGCTTGGGAGTGTTGGAGACCCAGTACTTC.

DNA for the CDR3: TGCGCCAGCAGCCCGGAGGGGACAGGATCAGGACGCGAGCAGTTCTTC. It specifies CASSPEGTGSGREQFF. The chain employs TRBV5-1 and TRBJ2-1; 8 nucleotides match TRBD1. V dropped 4 bases and J dropped 10; count of bases not matched to a gene: 16. CDR1 and CDR2 (germline): SGHRS, YFSETQ. This CDR3 comprises 16 residues.

CDR3 in DNA: TGTGCCAGCAGGCTTGGACAGGGGGGGAATCAGCCCCAGCATTTT. It encodes CASRLGQGGNQPQHF. This rearrangement joins TRBV12-3 or TRBV12-4 to TRBJ1-5; 10 bases agree with TRBD1. This CDR3 has 15 amino acids. Trimming removed 6 bases from V and 4 bases from J; junction bases left unmatched: 6.

The V gene is TRBV4-1, the J gene TRBJ2-3; 10 bases are shared with TRBD2. The germline CDR1 and CDR2 sequences are MGHRA and YSYEKL. V was clipped by 6 bases and J by 0 bases; unmatched bases: 3. The length of the CDR3 is 15 residues. CDR3 nucleotide sequence: TGCGCCAGCAGTACTAGCGGGGCTAGCACAGATACGCAGTATTTT. This sequence encodes CASSTSGASTDTQYF.

The DNA for the CDR3 is TGTGCCAGCAGTTTGGGACAGGGGGCTTACTACACCTTC. Translated, it gives CASSLGQGAYYTF. The chain couples TRBV12-3 or TRBV12-4 to TRBJ1-2, with 12 bases identical to TRBD1. Trimming cost V 3 bases and J 10 bases; bases outside gene matches: 3. The CDR3 is 13 amino acids.